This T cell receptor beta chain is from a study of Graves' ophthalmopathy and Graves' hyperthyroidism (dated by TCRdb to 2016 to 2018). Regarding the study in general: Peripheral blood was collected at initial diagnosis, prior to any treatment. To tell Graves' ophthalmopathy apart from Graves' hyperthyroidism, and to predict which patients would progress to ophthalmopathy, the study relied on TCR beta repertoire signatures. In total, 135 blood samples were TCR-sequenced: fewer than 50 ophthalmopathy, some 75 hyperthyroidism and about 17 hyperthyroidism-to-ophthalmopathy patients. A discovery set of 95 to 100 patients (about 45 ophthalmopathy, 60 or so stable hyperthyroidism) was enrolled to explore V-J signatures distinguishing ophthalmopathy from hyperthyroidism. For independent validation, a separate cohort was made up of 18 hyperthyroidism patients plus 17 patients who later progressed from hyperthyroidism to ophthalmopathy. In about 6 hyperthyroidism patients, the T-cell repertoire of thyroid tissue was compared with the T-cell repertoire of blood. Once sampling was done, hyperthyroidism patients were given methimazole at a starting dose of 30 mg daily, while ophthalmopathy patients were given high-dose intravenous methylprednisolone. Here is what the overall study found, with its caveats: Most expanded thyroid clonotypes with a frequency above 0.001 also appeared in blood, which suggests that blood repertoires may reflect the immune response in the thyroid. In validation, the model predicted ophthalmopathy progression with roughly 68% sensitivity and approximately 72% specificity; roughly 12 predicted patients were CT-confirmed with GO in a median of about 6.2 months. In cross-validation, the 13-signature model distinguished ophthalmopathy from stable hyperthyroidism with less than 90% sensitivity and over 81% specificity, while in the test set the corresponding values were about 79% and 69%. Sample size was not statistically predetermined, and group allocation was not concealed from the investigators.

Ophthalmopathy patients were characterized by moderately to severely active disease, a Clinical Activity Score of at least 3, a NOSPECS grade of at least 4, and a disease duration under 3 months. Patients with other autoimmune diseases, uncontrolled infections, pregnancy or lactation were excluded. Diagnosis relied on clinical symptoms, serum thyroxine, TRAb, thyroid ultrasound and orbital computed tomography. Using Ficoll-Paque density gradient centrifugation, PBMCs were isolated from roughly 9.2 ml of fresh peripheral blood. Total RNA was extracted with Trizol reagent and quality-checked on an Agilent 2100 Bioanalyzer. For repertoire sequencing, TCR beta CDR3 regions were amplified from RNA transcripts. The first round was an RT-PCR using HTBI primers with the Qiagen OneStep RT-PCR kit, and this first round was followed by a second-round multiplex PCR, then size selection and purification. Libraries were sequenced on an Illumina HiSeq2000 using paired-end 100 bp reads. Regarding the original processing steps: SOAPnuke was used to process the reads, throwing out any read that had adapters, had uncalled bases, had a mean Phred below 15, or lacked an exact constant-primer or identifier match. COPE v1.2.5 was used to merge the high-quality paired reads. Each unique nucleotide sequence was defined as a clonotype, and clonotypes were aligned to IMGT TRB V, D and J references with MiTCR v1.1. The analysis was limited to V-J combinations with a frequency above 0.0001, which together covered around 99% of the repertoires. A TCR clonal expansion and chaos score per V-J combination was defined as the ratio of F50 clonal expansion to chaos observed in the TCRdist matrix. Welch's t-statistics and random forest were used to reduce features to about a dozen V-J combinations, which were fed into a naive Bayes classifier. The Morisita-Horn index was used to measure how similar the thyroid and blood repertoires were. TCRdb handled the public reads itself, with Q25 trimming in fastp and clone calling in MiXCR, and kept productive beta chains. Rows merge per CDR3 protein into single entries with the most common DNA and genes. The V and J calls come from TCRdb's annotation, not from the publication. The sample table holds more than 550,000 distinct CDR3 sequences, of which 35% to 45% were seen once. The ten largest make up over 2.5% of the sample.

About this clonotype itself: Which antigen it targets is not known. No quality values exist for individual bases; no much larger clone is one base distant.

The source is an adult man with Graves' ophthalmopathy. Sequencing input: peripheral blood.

The DNA is as follows: TGTGCCAGCAGTGACAGACGGGAGGGAGAGACCCAGTACTTC. Protein translation: CASSDRREGETQYF. The rearranged segments are TRBV2 and TRBJ2-5, with TRBD2 matching 8 junction bases. The cysteine opens and the phenylalanine closes a CDR3 of 14 amino acids. Of all the DNA, just the CDR3 is kept, 42 bases in frame from base 1. CDR1 and CDR2, looked up from the germline V gene, are SNHLY and FYNNEI. The germline V and J ends show losses of 3 bases and 4 bases respectively, and no gene match explains 4 bases of the junction.